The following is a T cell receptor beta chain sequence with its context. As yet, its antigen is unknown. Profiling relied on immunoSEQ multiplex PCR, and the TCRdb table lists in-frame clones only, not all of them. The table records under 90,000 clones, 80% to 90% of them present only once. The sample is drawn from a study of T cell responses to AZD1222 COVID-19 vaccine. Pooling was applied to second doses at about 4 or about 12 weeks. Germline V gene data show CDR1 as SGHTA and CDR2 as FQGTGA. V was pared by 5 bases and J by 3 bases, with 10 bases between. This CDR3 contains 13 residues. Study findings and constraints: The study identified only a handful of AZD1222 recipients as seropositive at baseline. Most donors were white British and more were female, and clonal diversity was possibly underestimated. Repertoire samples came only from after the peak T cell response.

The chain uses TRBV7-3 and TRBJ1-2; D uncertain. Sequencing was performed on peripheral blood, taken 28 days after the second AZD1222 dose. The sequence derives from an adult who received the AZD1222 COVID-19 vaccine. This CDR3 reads CASSQDSYYGYTF. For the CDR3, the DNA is TGTGCCAGCAGCCAGGACTCCTACTATGGCTACACCTTC.